The entry below describes one T cell receptor beta chain. Its cognate antigen is unknown. The data were taken from a study of shared clonotypes between healthy human individuals. Study information: Every donor yielded three CD4 naive, three CD4 memory, two CD8 naive and one CD8 memory plate.

Sequenced by immunoSEQ multiplex PCR; TCRdb stores in-frame clones only, minus some. The table shows about 2 million clones, with about 95% occurring only once. V was cut by 0 bases and J by 6 bases, with 16 bases left in between. The CDR3 runs to 16 residues. Germline V CDR1 and CDR2: MGHRA, YSYEKL. Study observations and caveats: When naive CD4 clonotypes were compared across a handful of donors, around 4.6% were shared. Sampling covered blood only; tissue repertoires likely differ.

The specimen was naive CD4+ T cells sorted from blood. The sample's subset: CD45RA+ positively selected. The chain carries TRBV4-1 and TRBJ2-3; D may be TRBD2 (7 bases). This sequence was found in a man aged 18 to 29 in good health. DNA of the CDR3: TGCGCCAGCAGCCAAGATTTCGCGGGGGCGGGCGATACGCAGTATTTT. Translation: CASSQDFAGAGDTQYF.